This TCR beta chain came from a study of cytomegalovirus exposure and HLA in healthy donors (dated by TCRdb to the late 2010s). Describing the broader study: The roughly 670 repertoires of the first cohort and the 120 validation repertoires were produced on the same platform, according to a later analysis. The study was designed to test whether signatures of past pathogen exposure could be identified by cataloging public T cell receptors. To predict cytomegalovirus infection status, the study brought together high-throughput TCR immunosequencing, statistical association of individual TCRs with disease status, and machine learning. Besides the first cohort of approximately 670 subjects, a separate validation cohort made up of 120 different subjects was used. Study-wide findings and limitations: The classifier was reported to diagnose cytomegalovirus status with high specificity and sensitivity in both the original and validation cohorts. The authors suggested that the approach could potentially be generalized to other disease states and immunological phenotypes. Of the cluster scores, around 95% were above 0 in a later analysis, which found that TCRs clustered in the first cohort also tended to co-occur in the approximately 120 validation repertoires. A later analysis had no HLA typing for the validation cohort, so co-occurrence there was scored across all 130 or so repertoires. The study listed 150 to 200 TCR beta chains as associated with cytomegalovirus. While some public TCRs were present in many individuals, most TCR sequences turned up only very rarely across donors. In vitro tests confirmed that a few of the cytomegalovirus-associated TCR beta chains recognize cytomegalovirus antigens.

The library relied on the immunoSEQ multiplex PCR assay. The paper's processing steps were these. A statistical classification framework was built for diagnosing cytomegalovirus status from the catalog of TCR beta chain sequences. TCRdb's version of the immuneACCESS table is confined to in-frame rearrangements and falls short of the full clone set. An unresolved V gene accounts for under half of the shortfall where checked; the remainder is of unknown origin. From that table come the V and J calls and clone size; the DNA was used to work out D and trimming. Across this sample there are roughly 270,000 clones, with 88% seen only once. 0.92% of the sample rests with the top ten. To note about this clone: This receptor's antigen is unknown. No base quality values were provided; no much bigger clone lies one nucleotide off.

The donors belonged to the validation cohort of approximately 130 subjects, which was separate from the approximately 700-subject first cohort. CDR1 and CDR2 (MNHNS, SASEGT) derive from the germline V gene. The CDR3, cysteine through phenylalanine, is 16 amino acids long. Kept here is only the CDR3 DNA, which spans 48 bases and is read in frame from base 1. At the junction V is shortened by 4 bases and J by 5 bases; bases outside the gene matches: 8. This sequence uses TRBV6-1 and TRBJ1-5, with 10 central nucleotides matching TRBD1. This receptor was identified in a young woman in good health and CMV-seronegative. The sequenced sample consisted of PBMCs. The CDR3: CASSVRDRGGHQPQHF. In nucleotides, the sequence is TGTGCCAGCAGTGTACGGGACAGGGGCGGGCATCAGCCCCAGCATTTT.